Sequencing of this T cell receptor (beta chain) was carried out in a study of low-dose radiotherapy and immunotherapy resistance in tumors. Study overall: Treatment of Cohort 1 consisted of 0.5 Gy per fraction every 2 weeks, adding up to 6.5 Gy.

Of note for this clonotype: A far bigger clonotype differs at one base, so this is likely a read error.

cDNA synthesis used a TRAV/TRBV-specific primer set for both chains. The authors amplified TCRs for 15 to 25 PCR cycles with a constant-region primer and a V-primer adapter. TCRdb reprocessed the reads via MiXCR and lists one record per CDR3 protein. In the table there are some 46,000 distinct CDR3 sequences, approximately 26% of which are singletons. Noted time point: after trial treatment. Treatment: LDRT plus nivolumab, ipilimumab, low-dose cyclophosphamide and aspirin (RACIN trial). Treatment combined nivolumab, ipilimumab, aspirin, low-dose cyclophosphamide and low-dose radiotherapy in a dose-escalation trial. From germline, CDR1 is SEHNR and CDR2 FQNEAQ (reference sequence). This CDR3 region has 15 residues.

This chain uses TRBV7-9 with TRBJ2-5, with TRBD2 identical over 11 bases. Material: PBMCs, obtained after low-dose radiotherapy plus immunotherapy. The TCR sequence derives from a male donor with prostate cancer. DNA for the CDR3: TGTGCCAGCAGCTTGGGGACTAGCGGCCAAGAGACCCGGTACTTC. Its protein product is CASSLGTSGQETRYF.